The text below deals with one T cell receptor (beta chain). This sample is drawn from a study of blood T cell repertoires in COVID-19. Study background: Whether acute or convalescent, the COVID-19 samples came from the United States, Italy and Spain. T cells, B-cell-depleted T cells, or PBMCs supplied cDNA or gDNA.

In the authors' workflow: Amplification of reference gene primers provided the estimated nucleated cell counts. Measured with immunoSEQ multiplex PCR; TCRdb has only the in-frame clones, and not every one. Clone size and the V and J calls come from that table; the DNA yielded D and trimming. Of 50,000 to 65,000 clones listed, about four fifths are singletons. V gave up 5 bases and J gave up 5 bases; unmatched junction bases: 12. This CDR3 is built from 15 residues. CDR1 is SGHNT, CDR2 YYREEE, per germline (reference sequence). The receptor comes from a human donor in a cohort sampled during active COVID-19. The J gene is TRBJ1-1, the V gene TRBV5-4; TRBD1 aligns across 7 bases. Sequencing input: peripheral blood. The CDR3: CASSSQSQGLTEAFF. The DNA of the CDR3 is TGTGCCAGCAGTTCCCAGTCACAGGGGCTTACTGAAGCTTTCTTT.